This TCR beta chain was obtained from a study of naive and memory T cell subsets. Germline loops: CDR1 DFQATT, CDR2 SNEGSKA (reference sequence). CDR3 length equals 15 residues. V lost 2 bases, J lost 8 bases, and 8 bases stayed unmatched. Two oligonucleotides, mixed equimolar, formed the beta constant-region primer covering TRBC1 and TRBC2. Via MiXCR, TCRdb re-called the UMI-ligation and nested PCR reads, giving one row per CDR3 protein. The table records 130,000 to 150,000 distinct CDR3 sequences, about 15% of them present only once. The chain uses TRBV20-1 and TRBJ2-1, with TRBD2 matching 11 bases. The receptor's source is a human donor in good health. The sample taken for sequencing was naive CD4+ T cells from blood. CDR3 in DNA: TGCAGTGCTAGAACTAGCGGGAGTGGGTGGTATGAGCAGTTCTTC. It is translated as CSARTSGSGWYEQFF.